The rows below give T cell receptor beta chains drawn from one sample of a study of identical twins. TCRdb re-called the 5' RACE reads with MiXCR, one entry per CDR3 protein. Of approximately 470,000 distinct CDR3 sequences listed, over 12% are singletons. This sample also appeared in a second study, on yellow fever vaccine responses in identical twins.

Material for sequencing was CD4+ T cells sorted from blood. These TCRs come from a young woman in good health. Both conserved end residues are part of each CDR3. The D gene is left open where the match is weak. A clone size is listed for some rows: how often the clone was seen (once, few, many), or a class if it is expanded.

- TRBJ2-7 - TRBV27 CASSYGNSKQYF TGTGCCAGCAGTTACGGGAATTCCAAGCAGTACTTC
TRBD1 TRBJ2-7 - TRBV7-9 CASSAGGGSYEQYF TGTGCCAGCAGCGCAGGGGGCGGCTCCTACGAGCAGTACTTC
TRBD2 TRBJ2-1 many TRBV5-1 CASSLLAGPYNEQFF TGTGCCAGCAGTCTACTAGCGGGCCCCTACAATGAGCAGTTCTTC
- TRBJ2-7 - TRBV5-1 CASTSLGNSYEQYF TGCGCCAGCACTTCACTAGGGAACTCCTACGAGCAGTACTTC
- TRBJ1-1 few TRBV7-9 CASSLGSGTNTEAFF TGTGCCAGCAGCTTAGGGTCCGGTACGAACACTGAAGCTTTCTTT
- TRBJ2-1 few TRBV15 CATSRSTTVGDEQFF TGTGCCACCAGCAGATCCACGACAGTGGGGGATGAGCAGTTCTTC
TRBD1 TRBJ2-4 - TRBV24-1 CATAQGAIDIQYF TGTGCCACCGCTCAGGGGGCGATCGACATTCAGTACTTC
- TRBJ2-5 - TRBV6-1 CASEGGALGETQYF TGTGCCAGCGAAGGGGGGGCTCTTGGGGAGACCCAGTACTTC
- TRBJ2-4 - TRBV2 CASIRGASANIQYF TGTGCCAGCATCAGAGGTGCCTCCGCGAACATTCAGTACTTC
- TRBJ2-7 many TRBV3-1 CASSRTYEQYF TGTGCCAGCAGTAGGACCTACGAGCAGTACTTC
- TRBJ1-1 - TRBV29-1 CSTSGWGRESAEAFF TGCAGCACCTCCGGCTGGGGGCGCGAATCTGCTGAAGCTTTCTTT
TRBD1 TRBJ2-4 - TRBV11-2 CASTRTGGLAKNIQYF TGTGCCAGCACCCGGACAGGGGGACTAGCCAAAAACATTCAGTACTTC
- TRBJ2-6 - TRBV7-8 CASSLGPGISGANVLTF TGTGCCAGCAGCTTAGGTCCGGGGATCTCTGGGGCCAACGTCCTGACTTTC
- TRBJ1-5 - TRBV20-1 CSASLPSNQPQHF TGCAGTGCTAGCCTCCCATCAAATCAGCCCCAGCATTTT
- TRBJ2-7 few TRBV6-2/TRBV6-3 CASSYGGSPPTYEQYF TGTGCCAGCAGTTACGGGGGTTCTCCCCCTACCTACGAGCAGTACTTC
- TRBJ2-1 few TRBV5-1 CASSLAGSIPYNEQFF TGCGCCAGCAGCTTGGCCGGCTCTATCCCCTACAATGAGCAGTTCTTC
TRBD1 TRBJ1-1 many TRBV29-1 CSVSKDRDYTEAFF TGCAGCGTTTCGAAGGACAGGGACTACACTGAAGCTTTCTTT
- TRBJ2-5 - TRBV5-1 CASSPQEGVETQYF TGCGCCAGCAGCCCCCAAGAGGGGGTAGAGACCCAGTACTTC
- TRBJ2-1 - TRBV11-1 CASSHVSGGGFYNEQFF TGTGCCAGCAGTCACGTCAGCGGAGGAGGATTTTACAATGAGCAGTTCTTC
TRBD1 TRBJ2-7 - TRBV7-2 CASSPTPGQGSYEQYF TGTGCCAGCAGCCCGACGCCGGGACAGGGCTCCTACGAGCAGTACTTC
TRBD2 TRBJ2-1 - TRBV2 CASREGTISYNEQFF TGTGCCAGCCGGGAAGGGACTATTTCCTACAATGAGCAGTTCTTC
TRBD1 TRBJ2-5 few TRBV6-5 CASSYLGGSGQETQYF TGTGCCAGCAGTTACTTAGGGGGCTCGGGGCAAGAGACCCAGTACTTC
TRBD2 TRBJ2-1 few TRBV6-5 CASSHTSGDYNEQFF TGTGCCAGCAGTCACACTAGCGGGGATTACAATGAGCAGTTCTTC
- TRBJ2-1 many TRBV4-1 CASSQEELVLGNEQFF TGCGCCAGCAGCCAAGAGGAGCTAGTGCTTGGCAATGAGCAGTTCTTC
TRBD2 TRBJ2-3 few TRBV3-1 CASSQGTSGSADTQYF TGTGCCAGCAGCCAAGGGACTAGCGGGAGCGCAGATACGCAGTATTTT
- TRBJ2-5 many TRBV3-1 CASSQGGEETQYF TGTGCCAGCAGTCAGGGTGGAGAGGAGACCCAGTACTTC
TRBD2 TRBJ2-5 few TRBV11-2 CASSSLRLAGVREETQYF TGTGCCAGCAGCTCTCTCCGACTAGCGGGGGTCAGGGAAGAGACCCAGTACTTC
TRBD2 TRBJ2-1 many TRBV7-9 CASSPSGGAYNEQFF TGTGCCAGCAGCCCAAGCGGGGGGGCCTACAATGAGCAGTTCTTC
TRBD2 TRBJ2-1 few TRBV6-2/TRBV6-3 CASSYSSEGRGSYNEQFF TGTGCCAGCAGTTACTCGTCTGAAGGGCGGGGGAGCTACAATGAGCAGTTCTTC
TRBD2 TRBJ2-5 few TRBV20-1 CSARGTSGRETQYF TGCAGTGCTAGAGGAACTAGCGGGAGAGAGACCCAGTACTTC
- TRBJ2-3 - TRBV4-1 CASSQAGYTDTQYF TGCGCCAGCAGCCAAGCGGGGTACACAGATACGCAGTATTTT
TRBD2 TRBJ2-1 - TRBV20-1 CSARDPRTSGSGEQFF TGCAGTGCTAGAGACCCACGGACTAGCGGGTCGGGTGAGCAGTTCTTC
TRBD1 TRBJ2-2 - TRBV5-6 CASSFDRGTNTGELFF TGTGCCAGCAGCTTCGACAGGGGGACTAACACCGGGGAGCTGTTTTTT
- TRBJ2-3 - TRBV29-1 CSVGLPGTDTQYF TGCAGCGTCGGACTGCCGGGGACGGATACGCAGTATTTT
TRBD1 TRBJ2-5 - TRBV4-1 CASSRLQGPQYF TGCGCCAGCAGCCGCCTACAGGGGCCCCAGTACTTC
TRBD1 TRBJ1-5 - TRBV10-3 CAISKHDRENQPQHF TGTGCCATCAGTAAACATGACAGGGAAAATCAGCCCCAGCATTTT
TRBD2 TRBJ2-3 few TRBV20-1 CSAIHSGRSGGDTQYF TGCAGTGCTATCCATAGCGGGAGGAGTGGGGGAGATACGCAGTATTTT